Below, 32 T cell receptor beta chains from the same sample are listed, as sequenced in a study of blood T cell repertoires in COVID-19. TCRdb keeps only in-frame clones here, not all; method: immunoSEQ multiplex PCR. The table has around 250,000 clones, 80% to 90% seen once. Material for sequencing was peripheral blood. These receptors all come from a man older than 75 with acute or convalescent COVID-19.

V and J are TRBV3-1 (or the pseudogene TRBV3-2) and TRBJ2-5; D not certain. With 3 bases removed from V and 5 bases from J, the gap between germline ends came to 10 bases. The CDR3 runs 13 residues. Germline V gives CDR1 LGHDT, CDR2 YNNKEL (reference sequence). CDR3 coding DNA: TGTGCCAGCAGCCATCGAGGTGGGGAGACCCAGTACTTC. Protein product: CASSHRGGETQYF.

The gene calls are TRBV7-9 and TRBJ2-3, with 8 nucleotides matching TRBD1. V was clipped by 6 bases and J by 1 base; unmatched bases: 12. The CDR3 length is 17 residues. Germline lookup yields CDR1 SEHNR and CDR2 FQNEAQ (reference sequence). The CDR3 spells CASRSGQGGLGTDTQYF. CDR3 sequence (DNA): TGTGCCAGCAGGTCCGGACAGGGAGGACTCGGCACAGATACGCAGTATTTT.

The rearrangement uses TRBV4-1 and TRBJ1-4; 9 bases match TRBD1. Germline CDR1 and CDR2: MGHRA and YSYEKL. The CDR3 runs to 14 residues. Trimming took 7 bases from V and 6 from J; bases not matched to a gene: 6. Here the CDR3 DNA reads TGCGCCAGCAAGACACAGGGGGCGGATGAAAAACTGTTTTTT. Its protein product is CASKTQGADEKLFF.

The rearrangement uses TRBV11-3 and TRBJ2-2, with D possibly matching TRBD2 (5 bases). Germline V lookup: CDR1 SGHNT, CDR2 YENEEA. Trimming took 4 bases from V and 1 from J, leaving 10 bases between them. The CDR3 totals 15 residues. As DNA, the CDR3 is TGTGCCAGCAGCTGGTCCGGGATGAACACCGGGGAGCTGTTTTTT. It is translated as CASSWSGMNTGELFF.

The chain employs TRBV19 and TRBJ1-4; D call uncertain. Germline CDR1 is LNHDA and CDR2 is SQIVND (reference sequence). Deletions cut 5 bases from V and 5 bases from J, with 12 bases between. The CDR3 is made up of 14 amino acids. CDR3 amino acids: CASSLRGVNEKLFF. DNA of the CDR3: TGTGCCAGTAGTCTGCGGGGTGTAAATGAAAAACTGTTTTTT. Based on the CDR3 plus reference TRBV19 and TRBJ1-4, the full variable domain is DGGITQSPKYLFRKEGQNVTLSCEQNLNHDAMYWYRQDPGQGLRLIYYSQIVNDFQKGDIAEGYSVSREKKESFPLTVTSAQKNPTAFYLCASSLRGVNEKLFFGSGTQLSVL.

The J gene is TRBJ2-4, the V gene TRBV5-1; a weak D match, TRBD1 (7 bases). Germline V gene data show CDR1 as SGHRS and CDR2 as YFSETQ. The CDR3 length is 16 residues. Trimming took off 0 bases at V and 0 bases at J, with 10 bases between the two ends. The CDR3 sequence: CASSLGQGLAKNIQYF. CDR3 nucleotides: TGCGCCAGCAGCTTGGGACAGGGACTAGCCAAAAACATTCAGTACTTC.

V is TRBV9 and J is TRBJ1-6, with 8 bases matching TRBD1. This CDR3 spans 15 amino acids. Germline assignment: CDR1 SGDLS and CDR2 YYNGEE. Unmatched junction bases numbered 2, after V lost 3 bases and J lost 3 bases. In DNA, the CDR3 is TGTGCCAGCAGCGAGACAGGGGTCTATAATTCACCCCTCCACTTT. Its protein is CASSETGVYNSPLHF.

The chain uses TRBV19 and TRBJ1-5, with D maybe TRBD1 (5 bases). V was trimmed by 1 base and J by 2 bases, leaving 12 bases between them. The CDR3 is 16 amino acids. Germline CDR1 is LNHDA and CDR2 is SQIVND (reference sequence). The CDR3 DNA reads as TGTGCCAGTAGTATAGTGACGGGGGATGGCAATCAGCCCCAGCATTTT. Protein product: CASSIVTGDGNQPQHF.

This chain's CDR3 is CASSLRDRGAYEQYF. The CDR3 DNA is TGTGCCAGCAGTTTACGGGACAGGGGGGCCTACGAGCAGTACTTC. V usage is TRBV28 and J usage is TRBJ2-7; TRBD1 matches at 11 bases. V lost 2 bases to trimming and J lost 2 bases; unmatched junction nucleotides: 2. The germline CDR1 and CDR2 sequences are MDHEN and SYDVKM. This CDR3 comprises 15 residues.

The V and J genes are TRBV2 and TRBJ2-7; D uncertain. The CDR3 contains 15 residues. Germline V gives CDR1 SNHLY, CDR2 FYNNEI. V dropped 8 bases and J dropped 0 bases, with 17 bases sitting between them. CDR3 region: CASLPLGSNSYEQYF. The CDR3 DNA is TGTGCCAGCCTTCCATTGGGCAGCAACTCCTACGAGCAGTACTTC.

This chain uses TRBV7-3 with TRBJ2-1, with unresolved D. Germline V gene data show CDR1 as SGHTA and CDR2 as FQGTGA. Deletions cut 4 bases from V and 10 bases from J, with 14 bases between. The CDR3 covers 13 residues. In nucleotides, the CDR3 is TGTGCCAGCAGCTCCACAATAATTGGCGAGCAGTTCTTC. It is translated as CASSSTIIGEQFF.

CDR3 loop: CASILLAFGQETQYF. CDR3 DNA sequence: TGTGCCAGCATTCTCCTAGCTTTTGGACAAGAGACCCAGTACTTC. The chain combines TRBV6-5 with TRBJ2-5; D is possibly TRBD2 (5 bases). CDR1 MNHEY and CDR2 SVGAGI come from the germline V gene. CDR3 length: 15 residues. Deletions cut 7 bases from V and 2 bases from J, with 17 bases between.

This clone showed up just a few times. The chain is built from TRBV29-1 and TRBJ2-7; TRBD2 agrees at 7 bases. J gave up 2 bases and V 6 bases, and 16 bases lay outside the gene matches. Germline V gene sequence: CDR1 SQVTM, CDR2 ANQGSEA. CDR3 length: 16 amino acids. In DNA form, the CDR3 reads TGCAGCGTCACGACGCCGGGAGGCCTGACCCCCTACGAGCAGTACTTC. Its translation is CSVTTPGGLTPYEQYF.

V and J are TRBV30 and TRBJ1-5, with D possibly matching TRBD1 (5 bases). From germline, CDR1 is GTSNPN and CDR2 SVGIG (reference sequence). This CDR3 comprises 14 residues. V lost 2 bases and J lost 4, with 12 bases in between. The CDR3 sequence: CAWSRGRLNQPQHF. CDR3 nucleotides: TGTGCCTGGAGTAGGGGCAGACTGAATCAGCCCCAGCATTTT. The whole variable domain, filled in from reference TRBV30 and TRBJ1-5, reads SQTIHQWPATLVQPVGSPLSLECTVEGTSNPNLYWYRQAAGRGLQLLFYSVGIGQISSEVPQNLSASRPQDRQFILSSKKLLLSDSGFYLCAWSRGRLNQPQHFGDGTRLSIL.

The CDR3 region has the DNA TGTGCCAGCTCACCCCCCGACACAGCCCTGAACACTGAAGCTTTCTTT. It yields the protein CASSPPDTALNTEAFF. The V call is TRBV18, the J call TRBJ1-1, with D unresolved. The ends were cut back, 3 bases at V and 0 bases at J, with 14 bases in the middle. The CDR3 is 16 residues long. CDR1 KGHSH and CDR2 LQKENI come from the germline V gene.

This chain connects TRBV9 to TRBJ2-1; 9 bases are a match to TRBD2. CDR1 SGDLS and CDR2 YYNGEE come from the germline V gene. This CDR3 region has 16 residues. Trimming cost V 3 bases and J 4 bases; bases outside gene matches: 8. The CDR3 protein is CASSEATSGLYNEQFF. DNA of the CDR3: TGTGCCAGCAGCGAAGCGACTAGCGGACTATACAATGAGCAGTTCTTC.

The chain has TRBV5-6 and TRBJ1-2; 7 bases line up with TRBD1. There are 13 residues in the CDR3. V was pared by 5 bases and J by 7 bases, with 8 bases of the junction left unmatched. The germline V gene has CDR1 SGHDT and CDR2 YYEEEE. In nucleotides, the CDR3 is TGTGCCAGCAGACACTGGACAGGTGCTGGCTACACCTTC. This sequence encodes CASRHWTGAGYTF.

V gene TRBV28 combines with J gene TRBJ1-2; D possibly corresponds to TRBD1 (5 bases). CDR1 is MDHEN, CDR2 SYDVKM, per germline. CDR3 size: 13 residues. The V end lost 6 bases, the J end lost 1 base, and 9 bases lay between the germline ends. The CDR3 protein is CASRPDSNYGYTF. The CDR3 DNA sequence: TGTGCCAGCAGACCCGACAGTAACTATGGCTACACCTTC.

The chain has TRBV19 and TRBJ1-2, with 9 bases lining up with TRBD1. Germline CDR1 LNHDA, CDR2 SQIVND (reference sequence). The CDR3 contains 16 residues. V trimming: 5 bases; J trimming: 3 bases; junction bases outside the gene matches: 10. This CDR3 reads CASSPQTGGTDYGYTF. CDR3 nucleotides: TGTGCCAGTAGTCCACAGACAGGGGGAACGGACTATGGCTACACCTTC.

This chain connects TRBV19 to TRBJ2-2, with 7 nucleotides matching TRBD2. V gave up 8 bases and J gave up 1 base; unmatched junction bases: 7. Germline V gene sequence: CDR1 LNHDA, CDR2 SQIVND (reference sequence). This CDR3 spans 15 amino acids. CDR3 sequence (DNA): TGTGCCAGTCATGGGTCTAGCGGGAACACCGGGGAGCTGTTTTTT. Its protein is CASHGSSGNTGELFF.

This clone turned up a few times. V is TRBV5-1 and J is TRBJ1-1, with D perhaps TRBD1 (6 bases). The V end was cut by 1 base, the J end by 4 bases, with 14 bases between. Germline CDR1 SGHRS, CDR2 YFSETQ. The CDR3 has 15 residues. CDR3 residues: CASSLSGQGGTEAFF. The CDR3 DNA sequence: TGCGCCAGCAGCTTGTCGGGACAAGGTGGCACTGAAGCTTTCTTT.

V usage is TRBV30 and J usage is TRBJ2-7; tentatively, D is TRBD2 (5 bases). V lost 2 bases and J lost 0, with 14 bases in between. Germline V gene lookup returns CDR1 GTSNPN and CDR2 SVGIG (reference sequence). The CDR3 is 15 amino acids. The CDR3 sequence is CAWSPLGKSSYEQYF. DNA of the CDR3: TGTGCCTGGAGTCCCCTCGGGAAAAGCTCCTACGAGCAGTACTTC.

The chain employs TRBV5-1 and TRBJ1-6, with D possibly matching TRBD1 (5 bases). Germline V gene data show CDR1 as SGHRS and CDR2 as YFSETQ. The CDR3 runs to 16 residues. V was clipped by 4 bases and J by 8 bases, with 19 bases between them. The CDR3 here is CASSPRRGPEDSPLHF. DNA of the CDR3: TGCGCCAGCAGCCCTAGGAGGGGACCTGAGGATTCACCCCTCCACTTT.

This rearrangement joins TRBV2 to TRBJ2-1, with TRBD1 matching over 12 bases. V lost 4 bases, J lost 9 bases, and 13 bases stayed unmatched. The germline V gene encodes CDR1 SNHLY and CDR2 FYNNEI. The CDR3 loop spans 17 amino acids. In DNA, the CDR3 is TGTGCCAGCAGTGCGGGGACAGGGGGCGCCGGTTTTGCTGAGCAGTTCTTC. It translates to CASSAGTGGAGFAEQFF.

The J gene is TRBJ1-5, the V gene TRBV28; 8 positions agree with TRBD1. Trimming removed 6 bases from V and 0 bases from J; junction bases left unmatched: 13. Looked up from germline, CDR1 is MDHEN and CDR2 is SYDVKM. CDR3 length equals 18 residues. CDR3 coding DNA: TGTGCCAGCAGGTCCTACAACTCAGGGGGCTATAGCAATCAGCCCCAGCATTTT. Amino acid sequence: CASRSYNSGGYSNQPQHF.

The chain is built from TRBV6-5 and TRBJ2-5, with D unclear. V was pared by 10 bases and J by 5 bases, with 8 bases between. Germline V gene sequence: CDR1 MNHEY, CDR2 SVGAGI. The CDR3 contains 10 residues. CDR3 residues: CATTEETQYF. Written as DNA, the CDR3 is TGTGCCACCACCGAGGAGACCCAGTACTTC.

The chain uses TRBV5-4 and TRBJ2-3; no firm D call. Per the germline V gene, CDR1 is SGHNT and CDR2 is YYREEE (reference sequence). V lost 1 base, J lost 0 bases, and 9 bases lay in between. The CDR3 loop spans 15 amino acids. CDR3 loop: CASSLPISSTDTQYF. CDR3 DNA sequence: TGTGCCAGCAGCTTGCCTATCTCGAGCACAGATACGCAGTATTTT.

The chain has TRBV19 and TRBJ1-2; possible D gene TRBD1, 5 bases. Trimming shortened V by 8 bases and J by 6 bases, and 10 bases separated the two germline ends. The germline V gene encodes CDR1 LNHDA and CDR2 SQIVND (reference sequence). This CDR3 contains 11 residues. The CDR3 loop is CASWGGDGYTF. DNA for the CDR3: TGTGCCAGTTGGGGAGGGGATGGCTACACCTTC.

The rearrangement joins TRBV28 to TRBJ2-7, with a weak D call TRBD2 (6 bases). The V end lost 5 bases, the J end lost 11 bases, and 16 bases lay between the germline ends. Germline CDR1 reads MDHEN; CDR2 reads SYDVKM. This CDR3 comprises 12 residues. This chain's CDR3 is CASSVTAGREYF. DNA of the CDR3: TGTGCCAGCAGTGTTACGGCGGGAAGGGAGTACTTC. Together with reference TRBV28 and TRBJ2-7, the CDR3 gives the full variable domain: DVKVTQSSRYLVKRTGEKVFLECVQDMDHENMFWYRQDPGLGLRLIYFSYDVKMKEKGDIPEGYSVSREKKERFSLILESASTNQTSMYLCASSVTAGREYFGPGTRLTVT.

The chain joins TRBV6-5 to TRBJ1-2; unclear D gene. The CDR3 length is 14 residues. From germline, CDR1 is MNHEY and CDR2 SVGAGI. V dropped 0 bases and J dropped 7 bases, with 12 bases sitting between them. CDR3 region: CASSYSGEHGGYTF. The DNA of the CDR3 is TGTGCCAGCAGTTACTCGGGAGAGCACGGTGGCTACACCTTC.

This chain links TRBV5-4 with TRBJ1-1, with a tentative D call TRBD1 (5 bases). In germline, CDR1 is SGHNT, CDR2 YYREEE (reference sequence). V was cut by 4 bases and J by 3 bases, with 13 bases left in between. The CDR3 has 14 residues. CDR3 amino acids: CASSLLGAYTEAFF. CDR3 nucleotides: TGTGCCAGCAGCCTCCTTGGGGCATACACTGAAGCTTTCTTT. Combining the CDR3 with reference TRBV5-4 and TRBJ1-1 gives the whole variable domain ETGVTQSPTHLIKTRGQQVTLRCSSQSGHNTVSWYQQALGQGPQFIFQYYREEENGRGNFPPRFSGLQFPNYSSELNVNALELDDSALYLCASSLLGAYTEAFFGQGTRLTVV.

V and J are TRBV3-1 (or the pseudogene TRBV3-2) and TRBJ1-1; 8 nucleotides line up with TRBD1. The germline gives CDR1 LGHDT, CDR2 YNNKEL (reference sequence). The junction had 3 bases not matched to a gene; V was cut back by 3 bases and J by 0 bases. The CDR3 covers 15 residues. The CDR3 sequence: CASSQRDRMNTEAFF. The DNA for the CDR3 is TGTGCCAGCAGCCAGCGGGACAGGATGAACACTGAAGCTTTCTTT.